This TCR beta chain was obtained from a study of T cell changes during pregnancy in multiple sclerosis. TCRdb keeps only in-frame clones here, not all; method: immunoSEQ multiplex PCR. The sample has tens of thousands of clones; roughly 85% are singletons. Trimming cost V 0 bases and J 5 bases, with 10 bases left between them. Germline-derived CDR1 and CDR2 are ENHRY and SYGVKD. The CDR3 has 15 residues. The chain has TRBV10-3 and TRBJ2-2; D is possibly TRBD2 (5 bases). The clonotype comes from a female donor with multiple sclerosis, enrolled in a pregnancy study. Here the sequenced sample was CD4+ T cells from peripheral blood mononuclear cells, taken before pregnancy. In DNA form, the CDR3 reads TGTGCCATCAGTGAGTCTCGGGGAGAGACCGGGGAGCTGTTTTTT. Translating gives CAISESRGETGELFF.